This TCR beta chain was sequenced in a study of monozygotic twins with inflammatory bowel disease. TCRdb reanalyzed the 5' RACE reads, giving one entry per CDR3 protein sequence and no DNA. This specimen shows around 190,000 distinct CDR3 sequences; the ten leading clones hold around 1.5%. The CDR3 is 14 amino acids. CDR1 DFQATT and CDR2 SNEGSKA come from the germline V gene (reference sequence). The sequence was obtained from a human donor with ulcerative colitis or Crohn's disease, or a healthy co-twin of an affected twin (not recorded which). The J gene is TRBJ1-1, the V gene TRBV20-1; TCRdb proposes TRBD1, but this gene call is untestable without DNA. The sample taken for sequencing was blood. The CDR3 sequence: CSARKGHQNTEAFF.